Listed here is a single T cell receptor beta chain. Antigen: not known. This entry belongs to a study of cytomegalovirus exposure and HLA in healthy donors. Findings and caveats of the study: Later analysis demonstrated an association between a missense DCLRE1C variant and TCR beta V- and J-gene trimming. A later analysis revealed that TCR association rates differed between HLA loci, peaking at DRB1 and bottoming out at HLA-C.

The study ran its PCR with 60 Vbeta and 13 Jbeta primers. The table came from immunoSEQ multiplex PCR; TCRdb's copy has only in-frame clones and leaves some out. The repertoire has about 130,000 clones, under 80% of them found once; the top ten carry approximately 13%. The germline CDR1 and CDR2 sequences are SGDLS and YYNGEE. V was pared by 3 bases and J by 5 bases, with 16 bases of the junction left unmatched. The CDR3 sequence is 18 residues long. The sequence derives from a woman aged 55-75 years in good health and CMV-seropositive. This chain uses TRBV9 with TRBJ2-2; 7 nucleotides line up with TRBD1. The sequenced sample was PBMCs. The DNA of the CDR3 is TGTGCCAGCAGCGGCCTTCTTGAGGCAGGGGGACCGACCGGGGAGCTGTTTTTT. It translates to CASSGLLEAGGPTGELFF.